What follows are 25 T cell receptor beta chains derived from one specimen sequenced in a study of long-term antiretroviral therapy in people with HIV. The libraries were made with immunoSEQ v3.0 at survey level. Data came from immunoSEQ multiplex PCR; TCRdb stores just in-frame clones and leaves some out. This table holds 20,000 or so clones, around 80% found once. This specimen was unsorted PBMCs, taken 1.9 years after starting antiretroviral therapy. Source of these receptors: a woman between 50 and 59 years old with HIV.

The chain has TRBV6-1 and TRBJ1-6; weak D call: TRBD1 (6 bases). Germline V gives CDR1 MNHNS, CDR2 SASEGT. Deletions cut 6 bases from V and 8 bases from J, with 14 bases between. CDR3 length equals 14 residues. CDR3 sequence: CASSLLNRDSPLHF. The CDR3 DNA reads as TGTGCCAGCAGCCTACTAAACAGGGATTCACCCCTCCACTTT.

The rearrangement links TRBV5-8 to TRBJ1-1; TRBD1 is a possible D gene (5 bases). Germline CDR1 and CDR2: SGHTS and YDEGEE. The CDR3 sequence is 14 residues long. DNA of the CDR3: TGTGTCACCCGGCGGGGGGTGGTTGGCACTGAAGCTTTCTTT. It translates to CVTRRGVVGTEAFF.

This clone was observed a single time. In nucleotides, the CDR3 is TGTGCCAGCAGTGACTCGTCCGCGGGGCAGCCCTGGGGCTACACCTTC. It yields the protein CASSDSSAGQPWGYTF. The V gene is TRBV6-4, the J gene TRBJ1-2; possible D gene TRBD1, 5 bases. The CDR3 loop spans 16 amino acids. The germline gives CDR1 MRHNA, CDR2 SNTAGT. V dropped 0 bases and J dropped 8 bases, with 19 bases sitting between them.

This chain joins TRBV28 and TRBJ1-4; a possible D gene is TRBD1 (6 bases). The CDR3 loop spans 16 amino acids. Trimming took 5 bases from V and 4 from J, leaving 17 bases between them. The germline V gene encodes CDR1 MDHEN and CDR2 SYDVKM. The DNA of the CDR3 is TGTGCCAGCAGTCCAAACCCGGACAGCTTTAATGAAAAACTGTTTTTT. Amino acid sequence: CASSPNPDSFNEKLFF. Full variable domain (rest looked up from reference TRBV28 and TRBJ1-4): DVKVTQSSRYLVKRTGEKVFLECVQDMDHENMFWYRQDPGLGLRLIYFSYDVKMKEKGDIPEGYSVSREKKERFSLILESASTNQTSMYLCASSPNPDSFNEKLFFGSGTQLSVL.

The chain has TRBV7-9 and TRBJ2-7; a weak D match, TRBD1 (6 bases). CDR1 SEHNR and CDR2 FQNEAQ come from the germline V gene (reference sequence). The CDR3 extends over 14 amino acids. V lost 7 bases and J 4 bases, leaving 17 bases between the germline ends. DNA of the CDR3: TGTGCCAGCACCCCCCGGAACAGGGAGTACGAGCAGTACTTC. The encoded protein is CASTPRNREYEQYF.

V and J are TRBV30 and TRBJ1-1, with TRBD1 matching 9 bases. This CDR3 comprises 13 residues. V lost 5 bases to trimming and J lost 3 bases; unmatched junction nucleotides: 4. CDR1 GTSNPN and CDR2 SVGIG come from the germline V gene (reference sequence). This chain's CDR3 is CAWARTGDTEAFF. The CDR3 region has the DNA TGTGCCTGGGCCAGGACAGGGGACACTGAAGCTTTCTTT.

This chain joins TRBV5-5 and TRBJ2-5, with 7 bases matching TRBD1. Trimming took 1 base from V and 0 from J; bases not matched to a gene: 3. Germline loops: CDR1 SGHKS, CDR2 YYEKEE (reference sequence). The CDR3 consists of 15 residues. The CDR3 DNA reads TGTGCCAGCAGCTTGTTTGACAGGGACCAAGAGACCCAGTACTTC. Protein: CASSLFDRDQETQYF.

This clone has only one observation. This sequence joins TRBV5-8 and TRBJ2-1; D not resolved. In germline, CDR1 is SGHTS, CDR2 YDEGEE. Deletions cut 0 bases from V and 2 bases from J, with 9 bases between. This CDR3 comprises 15 residues. The CDR3 sequence: CASSLGRQAYNEQFF. CDR3 nucleotides: TGTGCCAGCAGCTTGGGCCGGCAGGCCTACAATGAGCAGTTCTTC.

V gene TRBV7-2 combines with J gene TRBJ2-2; the D gene is possibly TRBD1 (6 bases). This CDR3 is built from 14 residues. CDR1 is SGHTA, CDR2 FQGNSA, per germline. V shed 4 bases and J shed 6 bases, with 12 bases lying between them. CDR3 amino acids: CASSYQDRPGELFF. For the CDR3, the DNA is TGTGCCAGCAGCTACCAAGACAGGCCCGGGGAGCTGTTTTTT.

The chain recombines TRBV2 with TRBJ1-4, with TRBD1 matching over 10 bases. CDR1 is SNHLY, CDR2 FYNNEI, per germline. This CDR3 has 15 residues. Trimming at V came to 5 bases and at J to 4 bases, leaving 4 bases not matched to a gene. CDR3 protein: CASSSGTGVNEKLFF. In DNA form, the CDR3 reads TGTGCCAGCAGTTCCGGGACAGGGGTTAATGAAAAACTGTTTTTT.

This clone came up once. The chain has TRBV7-8 and TRBJ2-1; TRBD2 matches at 8 bases. This CDR3 is 16 amino acids long. Germline V gene lookup returns CDR1 SGHVS and CDR2 FQNEAQ. V shed 4 bases and J 1 base; nucleotides not matched to a gene: 6. In DNA, the CDR3 is TGTGCCAGCAGCTCTAGTAGCGGGGCGTCCTACAATGAGCAGTTCTTC. Its translation: CASSSSSGASYNEQFF.

This chain's CDR3 is CASKDGVWGYEQYF. In nucleotides, the CDR3 is TGTGCCAGCAAGGATGGGGTATGGGGCTACGAGCAGTACTTC. The rearrangement links TRBV28 to TRBJ2-7; D remains unclear. The germline V gene encodes CDR1 MDHEN and CDR2 SYDVKM. The CDR3 has 14 residues. V was shortened by 7 bases and J by 3 bases, with 16 bases between the two germline ends.

The genes are TRBV2 and TRBJ2-4; 9 bases are shared with TRBD1. CDR3 length equals 14 residues. Trimming cost V 7 bases and J 5 bases; bases outside gene matches: 6. Germline V gives CDR1 SNHLY, CDR2 FYNNEI. DNA of the CDR3: TGTGCCAGCACCCTGGGACAGGGCCAAAACATTCAGTACTTC. Translation gives CASTLGQGQNIQYF.

The chain employs TRBV5-1 and TRBJ1-2; D may be TRBD1 (5 bases). With 5 bases removed from V and 5 bases from J, the gap between germline ends came to 19 bases. The CDR3 consists of 15 residues. Germline V lookup: CDR1 SGHRS, CDR2 YFSETQ. The CDR3 coding sequence is TGCGCCAGCAGGAACATCATCGGGACTGAATATGGCTACACCTTC. This gives the protein CASRNIIGTEYGYTF.

The chain carries TRBV7-9 and TRBJ1-4, with a tentative D call TRBD1 (5 bases). The germline gives CDR1 SEHNR, CDR2 FQNEAQ (reference sequence). The V and J ends lost 6 bases and 8 bases respectively, with 13 bases between them. The CDR3 sequence is 13 residues long. DNA for the CDR3: TGTGCCAGCAGGGGAGGCAGGGACGAAAAACTGTTTTTT. Protein: CASRGGRDEKLFF.

The chain uses TRBV27 and TRBJ1-1, with a tentative D call TRBD1 (5 bases). Trimming stripped 6 bases from V and 4 bases from J, with 15 bases between. Per the germline V gene, CDR1 is MNHEY and CDR2 is SMNVEV (reference sequence). CDR3 length equals 14 residues. The CDR3 bases are TGTGCCAGCAGCATCGGGGCATTTGGCACTGAAGCTTTCTTT. Translation: CASSIGAFGTEAFF.

The table lists this clone with a few counts. The V call is TRBV7-2, the J call TRBJ1-2; 7 bases are a match to TRBD1. V lost 3 bases, J lost 6 bases, and 4 bases stayed unmatched. From germline, CDR1 is SGHTA and CDR2 FQGNSA. CDR3 length: 13 residues. CDR3: CASSFRQGNGYTF. In DNA, the CDR3 is TGTGCCAGCAGCTTCCGACAGGGCAATGGCTACACCTTC.

The CDR3, as DNA: TGTGCCAGCAGCTTTGGCACCGGGGAGCTGTTTTTT. Translation: CASSFGTGELFF. J is TRBJ2-2 and V is TRBV7-2; D is unclear. With 3 bases removed from V and 4 bases from J, the gap between germline ends came to 3 bases. This CDR3 has 12 amino acids. CDR1 and CDR2 from the germline V gene are SGHTA and FQGNSA. Full variable domain (remainder filled in from reference TRBV7-2 and TRBJ2-2): GAGVSQSPSNKVTEKGKDVELRCDPISGHTALYWYRQSLGQGLEFLIYFQGNSAPDKSGLPSDRFSAERTGGSVSTLTIQRTQQEDSAVYLCASSFGTGELFFGEGSRLTVL.

This clone was observed a handful of times. The chain has TRBV28 and TRBJ2-7; perhaps TRBD2 as D (6 bases). Germline-derived CDR1 and CDR2 are MDHEN and SYDVKM. The CDR3 is 13 residues long. V lost 8 bases and J lost 3, with 14 bases in between. This CDR3 is CASARAGGYEQYF. The CDR3 DNA reads TGTGCCAGCGCTCGAGCCGGGGGCTACGAGCAGTACTTC.

The genes are TRBV11-2 and TRBJ2-2; no reliable D call. Germline V gene data show CDR1 as SGHAT and CDR2 as FQNNGV. Between the trimmed V and J ends, which lost 1 base and 3 bases, there was a span of 12 bases. The CDR3 contains 16 residues. The CDR3 DNA reads TGTGCCAGCAGCTTAGTTTTCGTGGGCTACACCGGGGAGCTGTTTTTT. It codes for CASSLVFVGYTGELFF.

V is TRBV7-9 and J is TRBJ2-5; D is perhaps TRBD2 (7 bases). V was pared by 4 bases and J by 4 bases, with 13 bases between. The CDR3 covers 14 residues. Per the germline V gene, CDR1 is SEHNR and CDR2 is FQNEAQ (reference sequence). CDR3 DNA: TGTGCCAGCAGCTCGGGGGGCGGAGGAGAGACCCAGTACTTC. Translating it yields CASSSGGGGETQYF.

This chain uses TRBV7-2 with TRBJ1-1, with D unresolved. V gave up 1 base and J gave up 0 bases, with 15 bases separating them. This CDR3 region has 17 residues. Germline lookup yields CDR1 SGHTA and CDR2 FQGNSA. The CDR3 region has the DNA TGTGCCAGCAGCTTAGTTCACGTGGGTCTACTGAACACTGAAGCTTTCTTT. This sequence encodes CASSLVHVGLLNTEAFF.

The chain is built from TRBV7-9 and TRBJ2-3; D not certain. Germline CDR1 and CDR2: SEHNR and FQNEAQ (reference sequence). The CDR3 covers 11 residues. Trimming removed 1 base at V and 9 bases at J, with 5 bases between. CDR3 amino acids: CASSLDRTQYF. In DNA form, the CDR3 reads TGTGCCAGCAGCTTAGATCGCACGCAGTATTTT.

The chain employs TRBV6-1 and TRBJ1-2; 11 bases match TRBD1. V was pared by 1 base and J by 7 bases, with 2 bases of the junction left unmatched. Germline CDR1 is MNHNS and CDR2 is SASEGT. The CDR3 is 14 amino acids. This CDR3 reads CASSEGGTGGGYTF. DNA for the CDR3: TGTGCCAGCAGTGAAGGGGGGACAGGGGGTGGCTACACCTTC.

The rearrangement uses TRBV28 and TRBJ1-1, with no clear D. V was cut by 7 bases and J by 0 bases, with 12 bases left in between. The CDR3 loop spans 14 amino acids. CDR1 MDHEN and CDR2 SYDVKM come from the germline V gene. For the CDR3, the DNA is TGTGCCAGCACCACAAACCTAATGAACACTGAAGCTTTCTTT. It specifies CASTTNLMNTEAFF.